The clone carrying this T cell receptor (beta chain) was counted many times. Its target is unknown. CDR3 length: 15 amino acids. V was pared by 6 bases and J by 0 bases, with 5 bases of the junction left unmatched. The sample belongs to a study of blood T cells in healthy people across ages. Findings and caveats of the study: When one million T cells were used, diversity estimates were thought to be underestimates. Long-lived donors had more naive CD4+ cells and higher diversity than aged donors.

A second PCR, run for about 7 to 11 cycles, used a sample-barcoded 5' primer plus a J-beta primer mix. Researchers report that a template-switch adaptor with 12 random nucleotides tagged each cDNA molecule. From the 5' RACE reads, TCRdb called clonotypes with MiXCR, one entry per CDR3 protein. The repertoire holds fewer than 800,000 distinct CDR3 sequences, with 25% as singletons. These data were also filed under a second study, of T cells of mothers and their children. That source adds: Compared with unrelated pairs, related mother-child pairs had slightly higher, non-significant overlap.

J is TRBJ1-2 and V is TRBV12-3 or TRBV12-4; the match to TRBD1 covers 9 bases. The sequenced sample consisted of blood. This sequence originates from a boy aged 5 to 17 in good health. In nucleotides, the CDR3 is TGTGCCAGCAGGAAGGGACAGGGAGCTAACTATGGCTACACCTTC. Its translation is CASRKGQGANYGYTF.